The 30 T cell receptor beta chains below all came from one sample that was sequenced in a study of shared clonotypes between healthy human individuals. This table comes from immunoSEQ multiplex PCR, and its TCRdb copy is limited to in-frame clones, with some not included. The table shows 2 million to 2.5 million clones, with approximately 94% occurring only once. Sample: naive CD4+ T cells sorted from blood. Stated subset: CD45RA+ positively selected. These receptors were collected from a man younger than 30 in good health.

This clone was observed once. J is TRBJ1-4 and V is TRBV7-2; 10 bases are a match to TRBD1. Germline V CDR1 and CDR2: SGHTA, FQGNSA. There are 16 residues in the CDR3. V shed 0 bases, J shed 8 bases, and the junction held 6 bases outside the gene matches. CDR3 DNA sequence: TGTGCCAGCAGCTTAGCGGGAGGACAGGGGGAGGAAAAACTGTTTTTT. Protein product: CASSLAGGQGEEKLFF.

This sequence joins TRBV5-1 and TRBJ1-2, with D perhaps matching TRBD1 (6 bases). CDR3 length equals 15 residues. V lost 0 bases and J 3 bases, leaving 12 bases between the germline ends. CDR1 SGHRS and CDR2 YFSETQ come from the germline V gene. CDR3 region: CASSLVAGADYGYTF. CDR3 nucleotides: TGCGCCAGCAGCTTGGTGGCAGGGGCTGACTATGGCTACACCTTC.

With regard to this clone: Other DNA sequences in this sample translate to the same CDR3. V is TRBV5-1 and J is TRBJ2-5, with D possibly matching TRBD2 (5 bases). V lost 0 bases and J lost 4, with 7 bases in between. CDR3 length: 13 amino acids. Germline V lookup: CDR1 SGHRS, CDR2 YFSETQ. The CDR3 nucleotides read TGCGCCAGCAGCTTGGCCAGCGGAGAGACCCAGTACTTC. This translates into CASSLASGETQYF. Supplemented by reference TRBV5-1 and TRBJ2-5, the full variable domain reads KAGVTQTPRYLIKTRGQQVTLSCSPISGHRSVSWYQQTPGQGLQFLFEYFSETQRNKGNFPGRFSGRQFSNSRSEMNVSTLELGDSALYLCASSLASGETQYFGPGTRLLVL.

The gene calls are TRBV9 and TRBJ1-2; D remains ambiguous. Germline V gene lookup returns CDR1 SGDLS and CDR2 YYNGEE. V was pared by 0 bases and J by 0 bases, with 9 bases between. The CDR3 is 15 amino acids. The CDR3: CASSVGGSSNYGYTF. In nucleotides, the CDR3 is TGTGCCAGCAGCGTAGGAGGGTCTTCTAACTATGGCTACACCTTC.

The rearrangement joins TRBV5-1 to TRBJ2-5, with 11 bases lining up with TRBD2. The CDR3 consists of 15 residues. The germline CDR1 and CDR2 sequences are SGHRS and YFSETQ. V dropped 4 bases and J dropped 5; count of bases not matched to a gene: 7. The CDR3 DNA is TGCGCCAGCAGCCTAGCGGGGGGACTAACGGAGACCCAGTACTTC. Translated: CASSLAGGLTETQYF.

The rearrangement links TRBV18 to TRBJ2-7, with TRBD2 matching over 13 bases. With 3 bases clipped from V and 6 bases from J, the junction kept 5 bases outside the gene matches. This CDR3 spans 15 amino acids. Germline lookup yields CDR1 KGHSH and CDR2 LQKENI. The chain's CDR3 is CASSPGLAGAAEQYF. CDR3 coding DNA: TGTGCCAGCTCACCCGGACTAGCGGGAGCTGCCGAGCAGTACTTC.

The rearrangement joins TRBV7-2 to TRBJ2-7; D possibly corresponds to TRBD1 (6 bases). The CDR3 runs to 14 residues. Germline CDR1 is SGHTA and CDR2 is FQGNSA. V was trimmed by 3 bases and J by 5 bases, leaving 14 bases between them. CDR3 amino acids: CASSLRTGDNEQYF. In nucleotides, the CDR3 is TGTGCCAGCAGCTTGAGGACCGGGGACAACGAGCAGTACTTC.

The V gene is TRBV30, the J gene TRBJ1-1, with TRBD1 as a possible D gene (6 bases). From germline, CDR1 is GTSNPN and CDR2 SVGIG (reference sequence). The CDR3 has 13 amino acids. Trimming took 2 bases from V and 4 from J, leaving 11 bases between them. The CDR3 nucleotides are TGTGCCTGGAGTACAGGGCGCGCCACTGAAGCTTTCTTT. This sequence encodes CAWSTGRATEAFF.

The chain has TRBV2 and TRBJ1-2, with D possibly TRBD1 on 5 matching bases. Germline assignment: CDR1 SNHLY and CDR2 FYNNEI. This CDR3 is 14 amino acids long. Trimming left V 7 bases short and J 2 bases short, with 14 bases between. CDR3: CASTDGRTNYGYTF. The CDR3 DNA reads TGTGCCAGCACCGACGGCAGGACAAACTATGGCTACACCTTC. The full variable domain, in which reference TRBV2 and TRBJ1-2 provide the parts outside the CDR3, is EPEVTQTPSHQVTQMGQEVILRCVPISNHLYFYWYRQILGQKVEFLVSFYNNEISEKSEIFDDQFSVERPDGSNFTLKIRSTKLEDSAMYFCASTDGRTNYGYTFGSGTRLTVV.

The chain joins TRBV7-9 to TRBJ2-1, with 7 bases that match TRBD2. The CDR3 contains 15 residues. Germline CDR1 reads SEHNR; CDR2 reads FQNEAQ (reference sequence). V was pared by 5 bases and J by 0 bases, with 4 bases of the junction left unmatched. CDR3 nucleotides: TGTGCCAGCAGCCCTGGGGGGGGCTCCTACAATGAGCAGTTCTTC. The encoded protein is CASSPGGGSYNEQFF. The full variable domain, in which reference TRBV7-9 and TRBJ2-1 provide the parts outside the CDR3, is DTGVSQNPRHKITKRGQNVTFRCDPISEHNRLYWYRQTLGQGPEFLTYFQNEAQLEKSRLLSDRFSAERPKGSFSTLEIQRTEQGDSAMYLCASSPGGGSYNEQFFGPGTRLTVL.

This chain joins TRBV9 and TRBJ1-5, with D perhaps matching TRBD1 (5 bases). V was pared by 0 bases and J by 8 bases, with 12 bases between. The germline V gene encodes CDR1 SGDLS and CDR2 YYNGEE. The CDR3 has 14 amino acids. The CDR3 DNA reads TGTGCCAGCAGCGTAGATGAGGGGCTGGAGCCCCAGCATTTT. Translation gives CASSVDEGLEPQHF.

The V call is TRBV7-2, the J call TRBJ1-5; tentative D call: TRBD1 (6 bases). Trimming removed 0 bases at V and 4 bases at J, with 10 bases between. CDR1 and CDR2 from the germline V gene are SGHTA and FQGNSA. This CDR3 contains 15 residues. Here the CDR3 reads CASSLARGGNQPQHF. For the CDR3, the DNA is TGTGCCAGCAGCTTAGCGCGAGGGGGGAATCAGCCCCAGCATTTT.

This clone was picked up one time. The chain employs TRBV29-1 and TRBJ2-2; 10 bases line up with TRBD2. V shed 0 bases and J 7 bases; nucleotides not matched to a gene: 2. CDR1 is SQVTM, CDR2 ANQGSEA, per germline. The CDR3 is 14 residues long. The CDR3 DNA sequence: TGCAGCGTTGAAGATCGACTAGCGGGCGGGGAGCTGTTTTTT. It codes for CSVEDRLAGGELFF.

V is TRBV7-9 and J is TRBJ1-2; a possible D gene is TRBD1 (5 bases). The ends were cut back, 6 bases at V and 8 bases at J, with 13 bases in the middle. Germline V gene sequence: CDR1 SEHNR, CDR2 FQNEAQ (reference sequence). The CDR3 sequence is 12 residues long. The CDR3 loop is CASRAGLGGYTF. The CDR3 DNA follows: TGTGCCAGCAGAGCAGGGTTGGGAGGCTACACCTTC.

Here the CDR3 reads CASSHGGEDQPQHF. The CDR3 nucleotides are TGTGCCAGCTCACATGGGGGTGAGGATCAGCCCCAGCATTTT. The chain recombines TRBV18 with TRBJ1-5, with D possibly matching TRBD1 (5 bases). CDR1 is KGHSH and CDR2 is LQKENI in the germline V gene. This CDR3 contains 14 residues. Trimming cost V 4 bases and J 5 bases, with 12 bases left between them.

The V gene is TRBV6-6, the J gene TRBJ2-7; D remains ambiguous. V dropped 5 bases and J dropped 2 bases, with 13 bases sitting between them. This CDR3 comprises 14 residues. The V gene's germline CDR1 is MNHNY and CDR2 SVGAGI (reference sequence). The CDR3 loop is CASSSTTPPYEQYF. CDR3 nucleotide sequence: TGTGCCAGCAGTAGTACCACCCCTCCCTACGAGCAGTACTTC.

The rearrangement joins TRBV19 to TRBJ2-7, with TRBD2 matching over 8 bases. V shed 7 bases, J shed 6 bases, and the junction held 8 bases outside the gene matches. The length of the CDR3 is 13 residues. From germline, CDR1 is LNHDA and CDR2 SQIVND (reference sequence). The CDR3 loop is CASNTGGSGEQYF. As DNA, the CDR3 is TGTGCCAGTAACACGGGAGGGTCGGGCGAGCAGTACTTC. The whole variable domain, filled in from reference TRBV19 and TRBJ2-7, reads DGGITQSPKYLFRKEGQNVTLSCEQNLNHDAMYWYRQDPGQGLRLIYYSQIVNDFQKGDIAEGYSVSREKKESFPLTVTSAQKNPTAFYLCASNTGGSGEQYFGPGTRLTVT.

The chain carries TRBV11-2 and TRBJ2-5, with no clear D. The DNA matches TRBJ2-7 better at its end, which makes the J call doubtful. This CDR3 has 14 amino acids. The germline V gene encodes CDR1 SGHAT and CDR2 FQNNGV. In nucleotides, the CDR3 is TGTGCCAGCAGGACACTCCGGAGCTCCTACGAGCAGTACTTC. Protein: CASRTLRSSYEQYF.

The rearrangement joins TRBV11-2 to TRBJ2-5, with a tentative D call TRBD2 (6 bases). The V end lost 0 bases, the J end lost 5 bases, and 13 bases lay between the germline ends. Germline-derived CDR1 and CDR2 are SGHAT and FQNNGV. This CDR3 has 15 amino acids. This CDR3 reads CASSLDAGPGETQYF. CDR3 coding DNA: TGTGCCAGCAGCTTAGACGCGGGGCCCGGGGAGACCCAGTACTTC. The whole variable domain, filled in from reference TRBV11-2 and TRBJ2-5, reads EAGVAQSPRYKIIEKRQSVAFWCNPISGHATLYWYQQILGQGPKLLIQFQNNGVVDDSQLPKDRFSAERLKGVDSTLKIQPAKLEDSAVYLCASSLDAGPGETQYFGPGTRLLVL.

V usage is TRBV7-9 and J usage is TRBJ2-6; no definite D call. Trimming shortened V by 5 bases and J by 2 bases, and 13 bases separated the two germline ends. Germline V gives CDR1 SEHNR, CDR2 FQNEAQ (reference sequence). This CDR3 spans 16 amino acids. CDR3 residues: CASSPYSTPGANVLTF. The CDR3, as DNA: TGTGCCAGCAGCCCTTACTCAACCCCTGGGGCCAACGTCCTGACTTTC. The full variable domain, completed using reference TRBV7-9 and TRBJ2-6, is DTGVSQNPRHKITKRGQNVTFRCDPISEHNRLYWYRQTLGQGPEFLTYFQNEAQLEKSRLLSDRFSAERPKGSFSTLEIQRTEQGDSAMYLCASSPYSTPGANVLTFGAGSRLTVL.

The count of this clone is one. The chain couples TRBV7-6 to TRBJ1-6; D remains unclear. V lost 5 bases and J 6 bases, leaving 17 bases between the germline ends. This CDR3 spans 16 amino acids. Germline V gene lookup returns CDR1 SGHVS and CDR2 FNYEAQ. CDR3 coding DNA: TGTGCCAGCAGCCTGGCCCTTTCCGCGCTTAATTCACCCCTCCACTTT. Translating gives CASSLALSALNSPLHF.

The gene calls are TRBV19 and TRBJ1-6, with D perhaps matching TRBD1 (6 bases). CDR3 length: 15 amino acids. Germline V gene lookup returns CDR1 LNHDA and CDR2 SQIVND (reference sequence). V lost 5 bases and J lost 7, with 15 bases in between. The CDR3 is CASSSQGWGNSPLHF. In DNA form, the CDR3 reads TGTGCCAGTAGTTCCCAGGGGTGGGGGAATTCACCCCTCCACTTT.

The chain carries TRBV18 and TRBJ2-5; D unresolved. Trimming cost V 6 bases and J 1 base, with 12 bases left between them. CDR3 length: 14 amino acids. Germline V gene sequence: CDR1 KGHSH, CDR2 LQKENI. The chain's CDR3 is CASSSPGSQETQYF. CDR3 in DNA: TGTGCCAGCTCGTCTCCGGGTTCCCAAGAGACCCAGTACTTC.

Notes on this clone: One end of the junction varies from germline; a read error may be responsible. This chain uses TRBV7-2 with TRBJ2-1; TRBD2 agrees at 10 bases. From germline, CDR1 is SGHTA and CDR2 FQGNSA. CDR3 size: 15 residues. CDR3 in amino acids: CASSLAGAGYGEQFF. The CDR3 coding sequence is TGTGCCAGCAGCCTAGCGGGAGCTGGTTACGGCGAGCAGTTCTTC.

The V gene is TRBV19, the J gene TRBJ2-7; tentative D call: TRBD2 (6 bases). CDR3 length: 13 residues. V was pared by 10 bases and J by 2 bases, with 15 bases between. Germline V gives CDR1 LNHDA, CDR2 SQIVND (reference sequence). The DNA for the CDR3 is TGTGCCACTCGTAATGCGGGGACCTACGAGCAGTACTTC. It codes for CATRNAGTYEQYF.

This chain uses TRBV7-9 with TRBJ1-1, with D perhaps TRBD1 (5 bases). The CDR3 contains 14 residues. CDR1 is SEHNR and CDR2 is FQNEAQ in the germline V gene (reference sequence). Trimming took 5 bases from V and 10 from J, leaving 20 bases between them. The DNA of the CDR3 is TGTGCCAGCAGCGACAGCATGACGGGGAACGGAGCTTTCTTT. This codes for CASSDSMTGNGAFF.

With regard to this clone: In the same sample, other DNA sequences code for this CDR3. In DNA form, the CDR3 reads TGTGCCAGCAGCGTTGGGGTTTCCTACGAGCAGTACTTC. Translation: CASSVGVSYEQYF. The chain links TRBV9 to TRBJ2-7; D not certain. The CDR3 runs to 13 residues. Germline CDR1 is SGDLS and CDR2 is YYNGEE. The V and J ends lost 2 bases and 1 base respectively, with 7 bases between them.

V gene TRBV5-6 combines with J gene TRBJ2-5; D might be TRBD1 (6 bases). V lost 4 bases, J lost 3 bases, and 13 bases lay in between. This CDR3 has 14 amino acids. Germline V gene data show CDR1 as SGHDT and CDR2 as YYEEEE. The CDR3: CASSTGQIKETQYF. CDR3 coding DNA: TGTGCCAGCAGCACCGGACAGATAAAAGAGACCCAGTACTTC.

V and J are TRBV5-1 and TRBJ2-5; 8 nucleotides align to TRBD1. The junction had 3 bases not matched to a gene; V was cut back by 4 bases and J by 4 bases. The CDR3 sequence is 13 residues long. Germline CDR1 reads SGHRS; CDR2 reads YFSETQ. The CDR3 here is CASSGTGLETQYF. The DNA of the CDR3 is TGCGCCAGCAGCGGGACAGGTCTAGAGACCCAGTACTTC.

This chain connects TRBV28 to TRBJ2-5, with 13 bases matching TRBD2. The J segment lost 2 bases and the V segment lost 6 bases, leaving 6 bases of the junction unmatched. CDR1 is MDHEN and CDR2 is SYDVKM in the germline V gene. This CDR3 is built from 16 residues. In nucleotides, the CDR3 is TGTGCCAGCAGAACGACTAGCGGGGGGCGGCAAGAGACCCAGTACTTC. It encodes CASRTTSGGRQETQYF.